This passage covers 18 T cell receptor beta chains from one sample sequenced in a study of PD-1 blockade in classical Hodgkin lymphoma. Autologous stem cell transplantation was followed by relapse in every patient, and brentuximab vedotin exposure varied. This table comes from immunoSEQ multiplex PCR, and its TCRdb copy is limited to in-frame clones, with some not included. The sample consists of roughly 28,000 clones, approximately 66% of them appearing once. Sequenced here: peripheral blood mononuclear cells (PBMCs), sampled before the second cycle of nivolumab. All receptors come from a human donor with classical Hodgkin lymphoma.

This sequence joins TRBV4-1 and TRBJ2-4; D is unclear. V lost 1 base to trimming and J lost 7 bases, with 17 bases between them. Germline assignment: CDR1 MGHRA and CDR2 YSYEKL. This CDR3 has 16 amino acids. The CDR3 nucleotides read TGCGCCAGCAGCCAAGGAGTAGTTGGGCCTGGGAACATTCAGTACTTC. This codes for CASSQGVVGPGNIQYF.

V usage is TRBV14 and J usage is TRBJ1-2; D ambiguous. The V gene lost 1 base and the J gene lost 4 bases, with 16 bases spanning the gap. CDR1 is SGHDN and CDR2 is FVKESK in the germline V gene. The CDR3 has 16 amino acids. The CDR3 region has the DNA TGTGCCAGCAGCCAAGCTGGCAGGTCCCAGACCTATGGCTACACCTTC. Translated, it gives CASSQAGRSQTYGYTF.

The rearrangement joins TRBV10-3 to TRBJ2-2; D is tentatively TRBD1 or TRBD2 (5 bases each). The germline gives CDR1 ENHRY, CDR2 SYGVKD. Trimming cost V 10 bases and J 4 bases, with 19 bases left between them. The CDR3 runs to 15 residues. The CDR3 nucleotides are TGTGCCAGTTGGGGGATCTCGACGGGCACCGGGGAGCTGTTTTTT. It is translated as CASWGISTGTGELFF.

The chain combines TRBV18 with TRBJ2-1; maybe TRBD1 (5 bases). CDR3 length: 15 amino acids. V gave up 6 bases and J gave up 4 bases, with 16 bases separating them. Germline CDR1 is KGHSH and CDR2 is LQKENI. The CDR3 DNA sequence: TGTGCCAGCTCGGCTCTGGCCAGGGCATACAATGAGCAGTTCTTC. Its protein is CASSALARAYNEQFF. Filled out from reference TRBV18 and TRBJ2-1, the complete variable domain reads NAGVMQNPRHLVRRRGQEARLRCSPMKGHSHVYWYRQLPEEGLKFMVYLQKENIIDESGMPKERFSAEFPKEGPSILRIQQVVRGDSAAYFCASSALARAYNEQFFGPGTRLTVL.

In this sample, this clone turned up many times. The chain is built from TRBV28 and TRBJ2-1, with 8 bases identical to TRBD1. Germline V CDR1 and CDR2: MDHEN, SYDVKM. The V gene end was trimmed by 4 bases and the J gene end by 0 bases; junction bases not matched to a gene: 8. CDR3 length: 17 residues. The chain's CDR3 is CASSSPRQGSSYNEQFF. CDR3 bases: TGTGCCAGCAGTTCGCCCAGACAGGGGAGCTCCTACAATGAGCAGTTCTTC.

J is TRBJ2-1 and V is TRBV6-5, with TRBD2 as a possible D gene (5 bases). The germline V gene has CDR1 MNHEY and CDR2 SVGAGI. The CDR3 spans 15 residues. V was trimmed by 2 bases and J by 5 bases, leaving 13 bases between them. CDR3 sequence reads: CASSYLGMGDNEQFF. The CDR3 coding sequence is TGTGCCAGCAGTTACCTCGGGATGGGAGACAATGAGCAGTTCTTC.

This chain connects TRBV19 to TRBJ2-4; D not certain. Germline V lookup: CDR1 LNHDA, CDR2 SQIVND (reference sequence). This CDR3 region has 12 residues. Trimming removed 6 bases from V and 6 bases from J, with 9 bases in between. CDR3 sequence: CASSFKGNIQYF. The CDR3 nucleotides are TGTGCCAGTAGCTTCAAGGGAAACATTCAGTACTTC. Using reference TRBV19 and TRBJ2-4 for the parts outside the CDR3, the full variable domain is DGGITQSPKYLFRKEGQNVTLSCEQNLNHDAMYWYRQDPGQGLRLIYYSQIVNDFQKGDIAEGYSVSREKKESFPLTVTSAQKNPTAFYLCASSFKGNIQYFGAGTRLSVL.

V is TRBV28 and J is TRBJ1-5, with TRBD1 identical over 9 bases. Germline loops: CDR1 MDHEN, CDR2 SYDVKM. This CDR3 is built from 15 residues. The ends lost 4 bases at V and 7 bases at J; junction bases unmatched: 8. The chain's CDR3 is CASSWWTGVNQPQHF. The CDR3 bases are TGTGCCAGCAGTTGGTGGACAGGGGTGAACCAGCCCCAGCATTTT.

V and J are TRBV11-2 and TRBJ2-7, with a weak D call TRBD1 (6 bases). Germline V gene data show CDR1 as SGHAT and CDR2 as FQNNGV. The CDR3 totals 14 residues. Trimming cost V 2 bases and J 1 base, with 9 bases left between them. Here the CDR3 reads CASSLRGISYEQYV. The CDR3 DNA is TGTGCCAGCAGCTTAAGGGGGATATCCTACGAGCAGTACGTC.

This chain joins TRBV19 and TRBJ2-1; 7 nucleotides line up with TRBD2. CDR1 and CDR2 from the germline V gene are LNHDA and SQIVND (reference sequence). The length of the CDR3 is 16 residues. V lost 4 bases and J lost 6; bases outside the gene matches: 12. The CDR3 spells CASSTSGPFVGNEQFF. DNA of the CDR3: TGTGCCAGTAGTACTAGCGGCCCCTTTGTAGGCAATGAGCAGTTCTTC.

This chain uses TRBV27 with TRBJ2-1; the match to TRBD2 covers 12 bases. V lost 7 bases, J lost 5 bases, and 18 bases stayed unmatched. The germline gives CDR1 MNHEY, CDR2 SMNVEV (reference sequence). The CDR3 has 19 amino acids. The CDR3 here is CASTRGVLAGGRLDNEQFF. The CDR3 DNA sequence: TGTGCCAGCACCCGGGGAGTGCTAGCGGGAGGGCGGCTCGACAATGAGCAGTTCTTC.

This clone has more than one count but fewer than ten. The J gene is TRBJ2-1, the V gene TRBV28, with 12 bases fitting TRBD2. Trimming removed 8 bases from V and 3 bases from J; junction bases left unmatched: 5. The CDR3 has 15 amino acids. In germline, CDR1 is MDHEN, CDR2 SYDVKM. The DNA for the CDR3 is TGTGCCAGCCATACTAGCGGGAGGAGCTACAATGAGCAGTTCTTC. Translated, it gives CASHTSGRSYNEQFF.

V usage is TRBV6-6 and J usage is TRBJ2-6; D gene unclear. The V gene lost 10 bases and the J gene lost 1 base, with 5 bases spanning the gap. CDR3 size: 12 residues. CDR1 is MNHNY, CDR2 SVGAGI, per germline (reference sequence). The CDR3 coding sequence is TGTGCCACCGAATCTGGGGCCAACGTCCTGACTTTC. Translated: CATESGANVLTF.

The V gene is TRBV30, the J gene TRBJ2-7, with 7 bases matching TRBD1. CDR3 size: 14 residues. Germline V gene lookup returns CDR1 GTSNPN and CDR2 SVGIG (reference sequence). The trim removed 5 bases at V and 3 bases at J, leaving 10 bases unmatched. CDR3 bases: TGTGCCTGGGCGCACCGGGACAGAAACTACGAGCAGTACTTC. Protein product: CAWAHRDRNYEQYF.

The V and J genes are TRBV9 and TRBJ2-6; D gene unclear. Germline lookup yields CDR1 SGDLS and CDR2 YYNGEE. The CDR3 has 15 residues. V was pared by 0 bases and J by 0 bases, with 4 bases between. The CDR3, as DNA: TGTGCCAGCAGCGTAGCATTCTCTGGGGCCAACGTCCTGACTTTC. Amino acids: CASSVAFSGANVLTF.

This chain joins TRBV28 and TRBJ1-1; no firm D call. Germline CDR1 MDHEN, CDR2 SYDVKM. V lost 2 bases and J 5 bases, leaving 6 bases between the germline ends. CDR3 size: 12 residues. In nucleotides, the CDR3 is TGTGCCAGCAGTTTACTGGGGACTGAAGCTTTCTTT. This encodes CASSLLGTEAFF.

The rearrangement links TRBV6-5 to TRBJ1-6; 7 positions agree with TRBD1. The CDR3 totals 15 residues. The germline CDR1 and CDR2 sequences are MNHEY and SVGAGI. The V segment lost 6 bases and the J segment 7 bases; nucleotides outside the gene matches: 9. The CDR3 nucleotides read TGTGCCAGCAGGAGACAGGGCTTAGGGAATTCACCCCTCCACTTT. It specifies CASRRQGLGNSPLHF.

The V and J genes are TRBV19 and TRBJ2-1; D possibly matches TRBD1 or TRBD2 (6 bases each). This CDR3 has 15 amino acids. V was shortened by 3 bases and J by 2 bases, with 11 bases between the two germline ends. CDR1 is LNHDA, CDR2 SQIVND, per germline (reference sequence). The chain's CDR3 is CASSMSGAAYNEQFF. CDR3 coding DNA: TGTGCCAGTAGTATGTCGGGGGCGGCCTACAATGAGCAGTTCTTC.